Listed below are T cell receptor beta chains from one sample, sequenced in a study of cytomegalovirus exposure and HLA in healthy donors. Assay: immunoSEQ multiplex PCR; the TCRdb copy retains only in-frame clones and omits some. The sample records approximately 260,000 clones, almost 85% being singletons. The material sequenced was PBMCs. The receptors come from a woman in her 40s in good health and CMV-seropositive. Each CDR3 is given with its conserved first and last residue. The D gene is left open where the match is weak. Clone size, where shown, is once, few, many, or a class for clones that have expanded.

TRBJ1-2 TRBV11-1 . . TGTGCCAGCAGCTCCTCGACAGGACGTGGCTACACCTTC CASSSSTGRGYTF
TRBJ2-7 TRBV7-3 TRBD2 . TGTGCCAGCAGCCCGGGACTAGCGGGAGTACTCTACGAGCAGTACTTC CASSPGLAGVLYEQYF
TRBJ2-4 TRBV19 . few TGTGCCAGTAGCGGGGGAGTAAACATTCAGTACTTC CASSGGVNIQYF
TRBJ2-7 TRBV5-8 . . TGTGCCAGCAGCCCCCACAGGCAGGGGAGAGAGCAGTACTTC CASSPHRQGREQYF
TRBJ1-3 TRBV28 . . TGTGCCAGCAGTTTACGGGCTGGAAACACCATATATTTT CASSLRAGNTIYF
TRBJ2-1 TRBV4-2 TRBD2 . TGTGCCAGCAGCCAGGGACTAGCGGGATATAATGAGCAGTTCTTC CASSQGLAGYNEQFF
TRBJ1-2 TRBV7-2 TRBD1 . TGTGCCAGCAGCTTAGGAGCCGGGACAGGTTATGGCTACACCTTC CASSLGAGTGYGYTF
TRBJ2-7 TRBV11-3 TRBD2 . TGTGCCAGCAGCTTGAGCCACGGGACTACCAACTACGAGCAGTACTTC CASSLSHGTTNYEQYF
TRBJ1-2 TRBV28 . . TGTGCCAGCAGTTTAAGCGCACGTAACTATGGCTACACCTTC CASSLSARNYGYTF
TRBJ2-7 TRBV28 . . TGTGCCAGCACCCAACCTGACAGGACCTACGAGCAGTACTTC CASTQPDRTYEQYF
TRBJ2-7 TRBV11-2 TRBD2 . TGTGCCAGCAGCTCCTTGACTAGCGGGAGGGCCTACGAGCAGTACTTC CASSSLTSGRAYEQYF
TRBJ2-7 TRBV5-5 TRBD1 . TGTGCCAGCAGCTTGGGGACAGGGCCCGAGCAGTACTTC CASSLGTGPEQYF
TRBJ2-4 TRBV4-2 TRBD1 . TGTGCCAGCAGCCCGGGACGAGGGGGCCAAGCCAAAAACATTCAGTACTTC CASSPGRGGQAKNIQYF
TRBJ1-5 TRBV28 TRBD1 . TGTGCCAGCAGTTTAGTAGGACAGGGGAATCAGCCCCAGCATTTT CASSLVGQGNQPQHF
TRBJ2-5 TRBV10-3 TRBD1 once TGTGCCATCAGTGAGTCGACAGGGAGTGAGCAAGAGACCCAGTACTTC CAISESTGSEQETQYF
TRBJ2-7 TRBV4-3 TRBD2 . TGCGCCAGCAGCCCCGCGACTAGCGGCTCCTACGAGCAGTACTTC CASSPATSGSYEQYF
TRBJ2-5 TRBV7-9 TRBD2 . TGTGCCAGCATCGCACCAGCGGGGGCCACTGAGACCCAGTACTTC CASIAPAGATETQYF
TRBJ2-7 TRBV7-2 TRBD1 . TGTGCCAGCAGCCAACAGGGGGTCGGGGAGCAGTACTTC CASSQQGVGEQYF
TRBJ2-5 TRBV7-9 TRBD2 . TGTGCCAGCAGTCACGGGACTAGCCTAGAGACCCAGTACTTC CASSHGTSLETQYF
TRBJ2-3 TRBV5-4 TRBD2 . TGTGCCAGCATGGGTGCTAGCGGGAGTGGGGGCACAGATACGCAGTATTTT CASMGASGSGGTDTQYF
TRBJ1-5 TRBV27 . . TGTGCCAGCAGTTTTGTTCCCGGGAACAATCAGCCCCAGCATTTT CASSFVPGNNQPQHF
TRBJ1-1 TRBV14 . . TGTGCCAGCAGCCAAGATTTAAAGGGGGGGACTGAAGCTTTCTTT CASSQDLKGGTEAFF
TRBJ1-5 TRBV5-1 . few TGCGCCAGCAGCTTGGGGGGGACTGGTAGCAATCAGCCCCAGCATTTT CASSLGGTGSNQPQHF
TRBJ1-2 TRBV2 TRBD1 . TGTGCCAGCAGTGAAGGGGCAGGGGGTATCGATGGCTACACCTTC CASSEGAGGIDGYTF
TRBJ1-4 TRBV28 TRBD1 . TGTGCCAGCAATTCGGGACAGGGTACTGCAACTAATGAAAAACTGTTTTTT CASNSGQGTATNEKLFF
TRBJ2-7 TRBV11-2 TRBD1 . TGTGCCAGCAGCTTAGAACAGGGGGCTCACGAGCAGTACTTC CASSLEQGAHEQYF
TRBJ2-7 TRBV4-1 . . TGCGCCAGCAGCCGAACAGGCTTGCCGGGGGACGAGCAGTACTTC CASSRTGLPGDEQYF
TRBJ1-4 TRBV7-9 TRBD1 . TGTGCCAGCAGCCGGACAGGGGACAATGAAAAACTGTTTTTT CASSRTGDNEKLFF
TRBJ2-1 TRBV30 . few TGTGCCTGGAGTGTAGGGTTCGTGGGTATACTGAAGCGGGACAATGAGCAGTTCTTC CAWSVGFVGILKRDNEQFF
TRBJ1-1 TRBV13 . . TGTGCCAGCAGCCAGGGTCAGATTGAAGCTTTCTTT CASSQGQIEAFF
TRBJ2-5 TRBV19 . . TGTGCCAGTAGTAAGTTCCAGTCGCAAGAGACCCAGTACTTC CASSKFQSQETQYF
TRBJ1-2 TRBV12-5 TRBD1 . TGTGCTAGTGGTCCCCGGGACAGGGTTGGCGGCTACACCTTC CASGPRDRVGGYTF
TRBJ2-1 TRBV4-1 . . TGCGCCAGCAGCCTCGAGGTGTACAATGAGCAGTTCTTC CASSLEVYNEQFF
TRBJ2-2 TRBV6-5 TRBD1 . TGTGCCAGCGCCACCGGGACAGGGAACACCGGGGAGCTGTTTTTT CASATGTGNTGELFF
TRBJ2-2 TRBV5-1 . . TGCGCCAGCAGCTTGGGTTGGGCGAACCAGAACACCGGGGAGCTGTTTTTT CASSLGWANQNTGELFF
TRBJ2-5 TRBV5-1 TRBD1 . TGCGCCAGCAGCCAGGGACAGGGATCAGAGACCCAGTACTTC CASSQGQGSETQYF
TRBJ2-7 TRBV27 TRBD1 . TGTGCCAGCAGTTTATTCGACAGGGGGCGCGACGAGCAGTACTTC CASSLFDRGRDEQYF
TRBJ2-1 TRBV7-2 . . TGTGCCAGCAGTTTGGACGGAGGGAATCAGCAGTTCTTC CASSLDGGNQQFF
TRBJ1-5 TRBV10-2 . once TGCGCCAGCAGTGTCGGTAGCAATCAGCCCCAGCATTTT CASSVGSNQPQHF
TRBJ2-2 TRBV28 TRBD2 few TGTGCCAGCAGTTCGCCGGGACTAGCGGGAGGACAGAACACCGGGGAGCTGTTTTTT CASSSPGLAGGQNTGELFF
TRBJ1-2 TRBV30 TRBD1 . TGTGCCTGGAGTGCCACCAACAGGGGAAACTATGGCTACACCTTC CAWSATNRGNYGYTF
TRBJ1-4 TRBV5-4 TRBD1 . TGTGCCAGCAGCATCGACAGGGTAAATGAAAAACTGTTTTTT CASSIDRVNEKLFF
TRBJ1-3 TRBV14 . . TGTGCCAGCAGCCAAAGGGGAATTTCCTCTGGAAACACCATATATTTT CASSQRGISSGNTIYF
TRBJ2-1 TRBV11-2 TRBD2 once TGTGCCAGCAGCTTAGGGGGCGGCGGGAGAGTTGATGAGCAGTTCTTC CASSLGGGGRVDEQFF
TRBJ2-5 TRBV10-3 . . TGTGCCATCAGTGGGGGGGAAGAGACCCAGTACTTC CAISGGEETQYF
TRBJ1-1 TRBV30 . . TGTGCCTGGAGTGACATCCCCTACACTGAAGCTTTCTTT CAWSDIPYTEAFF
TRBJ2-2 TRBV30 . . TGTGCCTGGAGGGGAGCCTACGCGGGGACCGGGGAGCTGTTTTTT CAWRGAYAGTGELFF
TRBJ2-7 TRBV6-6 . . TGTGCCAGCCTTGAGACTTCTTCGGGCTACGAGCAGTACTTC CASLETSSGYEQYF
TRBJ1-1 TRBV27 . . TGTGCCAGCAGCCCTAGAATGGCGCCGCCGGGCACTGAAGCTTTCTTT CASSPRMAPPGTEAFF
TRBJ2-1 TRBV9 TRBD2 . TGTGCCAGCAGCGTGACTAGCGGGAGTTACAATGAGCAGTTCTTC CASSVTSGSYNEQFF